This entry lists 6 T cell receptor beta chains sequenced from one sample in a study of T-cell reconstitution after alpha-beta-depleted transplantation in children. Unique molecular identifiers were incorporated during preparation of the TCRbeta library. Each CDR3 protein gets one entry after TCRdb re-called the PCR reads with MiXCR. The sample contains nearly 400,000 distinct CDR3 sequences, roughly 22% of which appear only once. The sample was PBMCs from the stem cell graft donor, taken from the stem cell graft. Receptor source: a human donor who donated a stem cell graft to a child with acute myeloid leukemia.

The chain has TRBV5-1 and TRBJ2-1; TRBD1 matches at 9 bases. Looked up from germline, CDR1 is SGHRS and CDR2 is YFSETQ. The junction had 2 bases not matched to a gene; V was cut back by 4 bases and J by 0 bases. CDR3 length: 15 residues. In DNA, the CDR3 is TGCGCCAGCAGCAGGACAGGGGACTCCTACAATGAGCAGTTCTTC. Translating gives CASSRTGDSYNEQFF.

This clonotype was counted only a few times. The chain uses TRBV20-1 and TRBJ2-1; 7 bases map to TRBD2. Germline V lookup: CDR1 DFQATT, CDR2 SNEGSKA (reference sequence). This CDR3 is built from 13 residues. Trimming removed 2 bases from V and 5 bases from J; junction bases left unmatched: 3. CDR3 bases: TGCAGTGCTAGAAAGCGGGACCACAATGAGCAGTTCTTC. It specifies CSARKRDHNEQFF.

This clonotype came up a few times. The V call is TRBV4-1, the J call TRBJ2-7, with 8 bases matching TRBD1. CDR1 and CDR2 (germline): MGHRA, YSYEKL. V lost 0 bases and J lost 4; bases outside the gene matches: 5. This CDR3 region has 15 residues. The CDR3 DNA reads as TGCGCCAGCAGCCAAGAGGCGACAGGGGTATACGAGCAGTACTTC. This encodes CASSQEATGVYEQYF.

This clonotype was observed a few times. The chain's CDR3 is CASSRGGPDSFGYTF. For the CDR3, the DNA is TGCGCCAGCAGCCGGGGGGGACCCGATTCCTTTGGCTACACCTTC. The chain has TRBV5-1 and TRBJ1-2; tentative D call: TRBD1 (5 bases). The CDR3 totals 15 residues. Germline V CDR1 and CDR2: SGHRS, YFSETQ. The V and J ends lost 4 bases and 7 bases respectively, with 20 bases between them.

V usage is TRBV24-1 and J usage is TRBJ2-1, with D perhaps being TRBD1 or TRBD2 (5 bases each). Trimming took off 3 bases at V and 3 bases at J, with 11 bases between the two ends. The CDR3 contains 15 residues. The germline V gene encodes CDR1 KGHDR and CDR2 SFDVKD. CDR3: CATSDGPGRYNEQFF. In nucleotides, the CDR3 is TGTGCCACCAGTGATGGGCCGGGGCGCTACAATGAGCAGTTCTTC.

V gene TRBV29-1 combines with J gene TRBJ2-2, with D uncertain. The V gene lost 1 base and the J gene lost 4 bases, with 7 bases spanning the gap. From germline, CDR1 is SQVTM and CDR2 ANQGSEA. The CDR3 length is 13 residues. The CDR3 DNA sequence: TGCAGCGTTGAAGGGCCTTCCACCGGGGAGCTGTTTTTT. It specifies CSVEGPSTGELFF.